What follows are 19 T cell receptor beta chains derived from one specimen sequenced in a study of T-cell memory formation after mild COVID-19. Each CDR3 protein gets one entry after TCRdb re-called the 5' RACE reads with MiXCR. Of almost 250,000 distinct CDR3 sequences listed, over 15% are singletons. Sequencing used PBMCs or a T cell subset sorted from them (not recorded which). Receptors originate from an adult woman who had mild COVID-19 (a few samples of this study predate the infection). Cell type and time point are not known.

The chain joins TRBV30 to TRBJ2-7, with a possible D match to TRBD2 (6 bases). Per germline, CDR1 GTSNPN and CDR2 SVGIG (reference sequence). The CDR3 is 15 residues long. Trimming removed 3 bases at V and 0 bases at J, with 15 bases between. The CDR3 nucleotides read TGTGCCTGGAGACAACAGAGCGGGCACTCCTACGAGCAGTACTTC. It translates to CAWRQQSGHSYEQYF.

This sequence joins TRBV20-1 and TRBJ1-2, with D possibly being TRBD1 (6 bases). Trimming took 2 bases from V and 5 from J, leaving 24 bases between them. This CDR3 has 17 residues. The germline CDR1 and CDR2 sequences are DFQATT and SNEGSKA (reference sequence). CDR3 sequence: CSARPLLGTGGGYGYTF. The CDR3 DNA reads as TGCAGTGCTAGACCTCTCCTTGGGACGGGGGGCGGGTATGGCTACACCTTC.

This chain uses TRBV7-9 with TRBJ2-1; 9 nucleotides align to TRBD1. The CDR3 sequence is 21 residues long. The J segment lost 9 bases and the V segment lost 5 bases, leaving 29 bases of the junction unmatched. Germline assignment: CDR1 SEHNR and CDR2 FQNEAQ (reference sequence). This CDR3 is CASSPTRGTGYGSRLAPEQFF. The DNA of the CDR3 is TGTGCCAGCAGCCCAACCCGGGGGACAGGGTACGGGTCTCGGCTAGCCCCTGAGCAGTTCTTC.

This chain links TRBV20-1 with TRBJ1-1; a weak D match, TRBD1 (5 bases). Trimming pared 6 bases from V and 3 bases from J, leaving 14 bases between. The CDR3 covers 13 residues. The germline V gene encodes CDR1 DFQATT and CDR2 SNEGSKA (reference sequence). CDR3 region: CSAGGGRHTEAFF. The CDR3 DNA reads TGCAGTGCCGGTGGGGGTCGGCACACTGAAGCTTTCTTT.

This clonotype was seen ten or more times. The chain recombines TRBV5-1 with TRBJ2-5; 8 bases align to TRBD1. With 2 bases clipped from V and 1 base from J, the junction kept 7 bases outside the gene matches. CDR1 is SGHRS, CDR2 YFSETQ, per germline. The CDR3 has 16 amino acids. The DNA for the CDR3 is TGCGCCAGCAGCTTCTCTGGACAGGGCGGCCAAGAGACCCAGTACTTC. It is translated as CASSFSGQGGQETQYF.

This clonotype was observed a handful of times. The chain has TRBV24-1 and TRBJ2-1, with D perhaps assigned TRBD1 or TRBD2 (6 bases each). This CDR3 spans 13 amino acids. CDR1 is KGHDR, CDR2 SFDVKD, per germline. V was shortened by 5 bases and J by 12 bases, with 16 bases between the two germline ends. The CDR3 region has the DNA TGTGCCACCAGTGGGATCTCGGGGGCAGGGCAGTTCTTC. This translates into CATSGISGAGQFF.

This clonotype occurred many times. This chain uses TRBV5-4 with TRBJ1-5; D not certain. The CDR3 spans 13 residues. Trimming took off 2 bases at V and 2 bases at J, with 5 bases between the two ends. Germline loops: CDR1 SGHNT, CDR2 YYREEE (reference sequence). The CDR3 loop reads CASSFEGNQPQHF. CDR3 bases: TGTGCCAGCAGCTTTGAAGGCAATCAGCCCCAGCATTTT.

This clonotype occurred a few times. The V call is TRBV20-1, the J call TRBJ1-1, with D possibly matching TRBD1 (5 bases). The CDR3 contains 15 residues. Germline V gene lookup returns CDR1 DFQATT and CDR2 SNEGSKA (reference sequence). The V end was cut by 3 bases, the J end by 0 bases, with 14 bases between. DNA of the CDR3: TGCAGTGCTAGCCCCGGGGCAGCGTTGAACACTGAAGCTTTCTTT. Translated, it gives CSASPGAALNTEAFF.

In its sample, this clonotype was seen a few times. The chain has TRBV6-5 and TRBJ1-4; 7 nucleotides match TRBD1. CDR3 size: 19 residues. Per germline, CDR1 MNHEY and CDR2 SVGAGI. After removal of 4 bases from V and 0 bases from J, the junction contained 14 bases not matched to a gene. As DNA, the CDR3 is TGTGCCAGCAGTTTCGGGACAGTTCCACGAATACCAACTAATGAAAAACTGTTTTTT. Protein: CASSFGTVPRIPTNEKLFF.

This clonotype was counted between two and nine times. In DNA, the CDR3 is TGTGCCAGCAGCGAGGGCTACAATCAGCCCCAGCATTTT. Its protein is CASSEGYNQPQHF. The chain couples TRBV11-2 to TRBJ1-5, with D hard to call. The CDR3 spans 13 residues. Trimming cost V 5 bases and J 3 bases, with 8 bases left between them. Per the germline V gene, CDR1 is SGHAT and CDR2 is FQNNGV.

The chain combines TRBV18 with TRBJ2-7; 8 nucleotides agree with TRBD1. This CDR3 contains 18 residues. Germline CDR1 reads KGHSH; CDR2 reads LQKENI. The V segment lost 0 bases and the J segment 1 base; nucleotides outside the gene matches: 11. In DNA, the CDR3 is TGTGCCAGCTCACCACCCTTCCTCAGGGGGCTAGAGTCCTACGAGCAGTACTTC. Translated, it gives CASSPPFLRGLESYEQYF.

The rearrangement links TRBV27 to TRBJ2-7, with a tentative D call TRBD1 (6 bases). V lost 3 bases and J lost 0, with 12 bases in between. This CDR3 is built from 15 residues. Germline CDR1 is MNHEY and CDR2 is SMNVEV (reference sequence). CDR3 in amino acids: CASSFLGQASYEQYF. The CDR3 region has the DNA TGTGCCAGCAGTTTCCTGGGACAAGCCTCCTACGAGCAGTACTTC.

A single count supports this clonotype. The gene calls are TRBV3-1 and TRBJ2-2; 10 bases fit TRBD1. The V and J ends lost 4 bases and 8 bases, in that order; junction bases with no gene match: 4. CDR1 and CDR2 (germline): LGHDT, YNNKEL (reference sequence). The CDR3 is 14 residues long. The CDR3: CASSRGQGSGELFF. DNA of the CDR3: TGTGCCAGCAGCCGGGGACAGGGGTCGGGGGAGCTGTTTTTT.

This clonotype has ten or more counts. The rearrangement uses TRBV5-1 and TRBJ2-3; D call uncertain. Germline CDR1 SGHRS, CDR2 YFSETQ. The CDR3 totals 14 residues. Trimming pared 4 bases from V and 2 bases from J, leaving 11 bases between. CDR3 nucleotides: TGCGCCAGCAGCCCGGATGGCTTCACAGATACGCAGTATTTT. Amino acid sequence: CASSPDGFTDTQYF.

This chain joins TRBV9 and TRBJ1-5; D unclear. CDR3 length: 13 amino acids. Per the germline V gene, CDR1 is SGDLS and CDR2 is YYNGEE. V was cut by 3 bases and J by 5 bases, with 9 bases left in between. CDR3 protein: CASSAFGDQPQHF. CDR3 coding DNA: TGTGCCAGCAGCGCCTTCGGGGATCAGCCCCAGCATTTT.

The V and J genes are TRBV6-5 and TRBJ1-2; 7 bases fit TRBD1. The CDR3 covers 16 residues. Germline V gene data show CDR1 as MNHEY and CDR2 as SVGAGI. V lost 2 bases and J lost 2; bases outside the gene matches: 8. In DNA, the CDR3 is TGTGCCAGCAGTTACATGGGCAGGGGGAGGAACTATGGCTACACCTTC. It specifies CASSYMGRGRNYGYTF.

This clonotype has just a few counts. This chain uses TRBV5-1 with TRBJ2-3; the D gene is possibly TRBD2 (6 bases). The CDR3 contains 16 residues. The V and J ends lost 4 bases and 2 bases respectively, with 17 bases between them. Looked up from germline, CDR1 is SGHRS and CDR2 is YFSETQ. The CDR3 bases are TGCGCCAGCAGCCCGGGGGTGGCTAGCGCCACAGATACGCAGTATTTT. Protein product: CASSPGVASATDTQYF.

V gene TRBV4-2 combines with J gene TRBJ1-4; the D gene is possibly TRBD1 (5 bases). The CDR3 is 19 amino acids. Germline loops: CDR1 LGHNA, CDR2 YNFKEQ. The germline V and J ends were trimmed by 5 bases and 0 bases, with 22 bases remaining between them. The CDR3 is CASSTRGRTVVATNEKLFF. DNA of the CDR3: TGTGCCAGCAGCACCCGGGGGAGGACGGTAGTTGCAACTAATGAAAAACTGTTTTTT.

This rearrangement joins TRBV15 to TRBJ2-1; the match to TRBD2 covers 11 bases. The V gene's germline CDR1 is LNHNV and CDR2 YYDKDF (reference sequence). J lost 2 bases, V lost 0 bases, and 6 bases had no gene match. This CDR3 is 18 amino acids long. The CDR3 nucleotides read TGTGCCACCAGCAGAGATCTTAGCGGGAGGGCCGCCTACAATGAGCAGTTCTTC. It yields the protein CATSRDLSGRAAYNEQFF.